This T cell receptor beta chain was captured by sequencing in a study of T cells after yellow fever vaccination (dated by TCRdb to between 2018 and 2021). About the investigation overall: The SMART-Seq v4 Ultra Low Input RNA kit was used to prepare libraries from fractions with low cell numbers. Two healthy male donors, one aged 18 to 30 and one aged 30 to 40 years, made up the cohort. Blood was collected at multiple timepoints before and after primary and secondary immunization, and bulk PBMC replicates and cell subsets were isolated. To follow T-cell clones before and after primary and booster YFV17D yellow fever vaccination, bulk TCR alpha and beta repertoires were sequenced over time. General findings and caveats noted by the study authors: Computational filtering was required because FACS-sorted repertoires could contain abundant contaminating clonotypes from the bulk population. A small fraction of clonotypes showed up in both the CD4 and CD8 compartments, probably as a result of convergent recombination. After the booster, most clones that had expanded after primary vaccination were detected again (approximately 96% of CD4 and more than 80% of CD8), suggesting broad maintenance of memory. Compared with the primary T-cell response, the secondary T-cell response was faster but weaker, reaching its peak on day 5 rather than on day 15. Because the study included only two donors, the extent to which the findings can be generalized is limited.

Explained via the paper, the treatment or condition label denotes: live attenuated yellow fever vaccine strain. PBMCs were isolated from peripheral blood using a standard Ficoll-Paque protocol. Dynabeads CD4 and CD8 positive selection kits were used to isolate CD4 and CD8 T-cell fractions. TriZol was used to extract RNA from bulk PBMCs, CD4 and CD8 fractions, and dextramer-positive and dextramer-negative fractions. In this sample, this clonotype turned up a few times. The clone's antigen remains unknown. No clone much larger than this one lies a single base away; base qualities are absent. TCR cDNA was synthesized by 5'RACE template switching, through which a universal primer site and unique molecular identifiers were introduced. cDNA synthesis was primed from both the TCR alpha and TCR beta constant segments. Two PCR steps were used to amplify libraries, with sample barcodes and sequencing adapters being added in the second step. Sequencing of the libraries was done on either Illumina HiSeq 2500 (2x100 bp) or NovaSeq (2x150 bp). In the original analysis: MIGEC was used to demultiplex reads and collapse the reads into UMI consensus sequences, and MiXCR was used for V(D)J alignment. Clonotypes responding to the vaccine were identified with edgeR on replicate PBMC samples, with the criteria of FDR below 0.01 and a log2 fold change above 5 up to day 15. Each bulk clonotype received a CD4 or CD8 identity based on whether the sequenced CD4 or CD8 repertoire contained that clonotype at higher abundance. The raw public reads went through TCRdb reprocessing: fastp at Q25, MiXCR clone calling, in-frame beta chains kept. Entries are consolidated by CDR3 protein sequence, retaining the most common genes and DNA. TCRdb, not the authors, supplied the V and J calls. This sample lists 100,000 to 150,000 distinct CDR3 sequences; 7.4% were detected once. 2% to 3% of the sample lies in the top ten.

Based on the germline V gene (reference sequence), the CDR1 and CDR2 sequences are LNHDA and SQIVND. The junction shows trimming of 6 bases on V and 5 bases on J, plus 11 bases between the germline ends. Including the terminal cysteine and phenylalanine, the CDR3 comprises 12 residues. Only the CDR3 DNA stays, 36 bases, in frame from base 1. The sequence was collected from a man between 18 and 35 years old who received the YFV17D yellow fever vaccine. The sample here was CD4+ T cells sorted from PBMCs, taken 10 to 11 days after the first yellow fever vaccination. The chain links TRBV19 with TRBJ2-7; the D gene remains uncertain. Here is the DNA: TGTGCCAGTAGCGAGAGTGGGGACGAGCAGTACTTC. This translates into CASSESGDEQYF.